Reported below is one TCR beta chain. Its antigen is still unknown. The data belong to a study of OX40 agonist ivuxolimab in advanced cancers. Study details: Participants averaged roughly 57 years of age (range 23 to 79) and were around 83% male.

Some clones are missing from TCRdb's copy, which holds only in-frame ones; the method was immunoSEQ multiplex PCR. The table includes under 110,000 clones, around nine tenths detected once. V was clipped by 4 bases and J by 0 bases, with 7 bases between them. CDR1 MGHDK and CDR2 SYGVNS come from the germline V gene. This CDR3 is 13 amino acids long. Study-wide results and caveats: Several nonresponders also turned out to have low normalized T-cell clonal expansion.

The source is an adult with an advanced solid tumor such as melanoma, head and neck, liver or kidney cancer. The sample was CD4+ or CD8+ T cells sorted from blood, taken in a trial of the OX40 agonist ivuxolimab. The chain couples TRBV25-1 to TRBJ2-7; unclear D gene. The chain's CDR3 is CASSATASYEQYF. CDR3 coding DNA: TGTGCCAGCAGTGCCACGGCCTCCTACGAGCAGTACTTC.